The 17 T cell receptor beta chains below all came from one sample that was sequenced in a study of OX40 agonist ivuxolimab in advanced cancers. Only in-frame clones appear in the TCRdb table, and some are missing; sequencing was by immunoSEQ multiplex PCR. The data show roughly 66,000 clones, with nearly 90% seen just once and 1.3% held by the top ten. Sequencing used CD4+ or CD8+ T cells sorted from blood, obtained in a trial of the OX40 agonist ivuxolimab. These receptors all stem from an adult with an advanced solid tumor such as melanoma, head and neck, liver or kidney cancer.

The genes are TRBV6-6 and TRBJ2-7; D unresolved. V lost 6 bases to trimming and J lost 1 base, with 10 bases between them. Germline lookup yields CDR1 MNHNY and CDR2 SVGAGI (reference sequence). This CDR3 contains 13 residues. CDR3 bases: TGTGCCAGCAGCCTTTGGGAATCCTACGAGCAGTACTTC. Translated, it gives CASSLWESYEQYF.

The chain's CDR3 is CASRYHRGLGETQYF. CDR3 DNA: TGTGCCAGCAGGTACCACAGGGGGCTGGGAGAGACCCAGTACTTC. The chain recombines TRBV28 with TRBJ2-5; 9 bases match TRBD1. The trim removed 6 bases at V and 4 bases at J, leaving 9 bases unmatched. Germline-derived CDR1 and CDR2 are MDHEN and SYDVKM. The CDR3 totals 15 residues. Using reference TRBV28 and TRBJ2-5 for the parts outside the CDR3, the full variable domain is DVKVTQSSRYLVKRTGEKVFLECVQDMDHENMFWYRQDPGLGLRLIYFSYDVKMKEKGDIPEGYSVSREKKERFSLILESASTNQTSMYLCASRYHRGLGETQYFGPGTRLLVL.

This chain joins TRBV12-5 and TRBJ1-4; D is unclear. V gave up 2 bases and J gave up 6 bases, with 7 bases separating them. Germline V gives CDR1 LGHNT, CDR2 FRNRAP. The length of the CDR3 is 13 residues. CDR3 coding DNA: TGTGCTAGTGGTTTGTCCAGATATGAAAAACTGTTTTTT. Amino acids: CASGLSRYEKLFF.

This rearrangement joins TRBV7-7 to TRBJ2-2, with a possible D match to TRBD2 (6 bases). The CDR3 is made up of 15 amino acids. The germline gives CDR1 SSHAT, CDR2 FNYEAQ (reference sequence). V lost 1 base to trimming and J lost 5 bases, with 11 bases between them. CDR3 loop: CASSLDGRGTGELFF. In nucleotides, the CDR3 is TGTGCCAGCAGCTTAGACGGGAGAGGGACCGGGGAGCTGTTTTTT.

The gene calls are TRBV2 and TRBJ2-3; unclear D gene. Trimming cost V 6 bases and J 10 bases, with 11 bases left between them. This CDR3 is built from 11 residues. Germline V gene lookup returns CDR1 SNHLY and CDR2 FYNNEI. CDR3 in amino acids: CASRFTDAQYF. The CDR3 DNA reads as TGTGCCAGCAGATTCACGGATGCGCAGTATTTT.

This rearrangement joins TRBV7-2 to TRBJ1-5; 10 bases line up with TRBD1. Looked up from germline, CDR1 is SGHTA and CDR2 is FQGNSA. The CDR3 is made up of 15 amino acids. V was clipped by 1 base and J by 9 bases; unmatched bases: 6. The CDR3 region is CASSLEGQGTLPQHF. The CDR3 bases are TGTGCCAGCAGCTTAGAGGGACAGGGGACCTTGCCCCAGCATTTT.

The CDR3 nucleotides read TGCGCCAGCAGCGCCTCTGGGGGGGACACCGGGGAGCTGTTTTTT. It translates to CASSASGGDTGELFF. The rearrangement links TRBV5-1 to TRBJ2-2; 7 bases are shared with TRBD2. Trimming took 4 bases from V and 3 from J; bases not matched to a gene: 6. The CDR3 runs to 15 residues. Germline lookup yields CDR1 SGHRS and CDR2 YFSETQ. The full variable domain, in which reference TRBV5-1 and TRBJ2-2 provide the parts outside the CDR3, is KAGVTQTPRYLIKTRGQQVTLSCSPISGHRSVSWYQQTPGQGLQFLFEYFSETQRNKGNFPGRFSGRQFSNSRSEMNVSTLELGDSALYLCASSASGGDTGELFFGEGSRLTVL.

The rearrangement joins TRBV4-1 to TRBJ2-6; D not certain. CDR3 size: 17 residues. Germline assignment: CDR1 MGHRA and CDR2 YSYEKL. V lost 4 bases to trimming and J lost 2 bases, with 15 bases between them. CDR3 residues: CASSLIIAVPGANVLTF. The CDR3 coding sequence is TGCGCCAGCAGCCTTATAATCGCGGTACCTGGGGCCAACGTCCTGACTTTC.

The gene calls are TRBV2 and TRBJ2-3; 12 bases map to TRBD1. V was pared by 9 bases and J by 5 bases, with 15 bases of the junction left unmatched. This CDR3 is 17 amino acids long. The germline V gene encodes CDR1 SNHLY and CDR2 FYNNEI. CDR3 sequence reads: CASRYLRDRGLEDTQYF. DNA for the CDR3: TGTGCCAGTCGGTACCTCCGGGACAGGGGGCTGGAAGATACGCAGTATTTT.

This chain joins TRBV28 and TRBJ1-1; 10 bases line up with TRBD1. Trimming took 5 bases from V and 5 from J; bases not matched to a gene: 8. CDR3 length: 15 residues. CDR1 and CDR2 from the germline V gene are MDHEN and SYDVKM. CDR3 DNA sequence: TGTGCCAGCAGTCAGACAGGGGGCCAGGGGACTGAAGCTTTCTTT. Its protein is CASSQTGGQGTEAFF.

This clone appeared once. The chain is built from TRBV5-4 and TRBJ1-1; no definite D call. The CDR3 covers 13 residues. Deletions cut 4 bases from V and 0 bases from J, with 7 bases between. Germline CDR1 is SGHNT and CDR2 is YYREEE (reference sequence). The CDR3 bases are TGTGCCAGCAGCCCGGGCATGAACACTGAAGCTTTCTTT. Translation gives CASSPGMNTEAFF.

This clone appeared a few times. The rearrangement joins TRBV7-2 to TRBJ2-7; 8 bases fit TRBD1. CDR3 length: 13 amino acids. V lost 5 bases and J lost 5; bases outside the gene matches: 5. Germline V gene sequence: CDR1 SGHTA, CDR2 FQGNSA. The CDR3 protein is CASSVDRGHEQYF. The CDR3 nucleotides read TGTGCCAGCAGCGTAGACAGGGGCCACGAGCAGTACTTC.

V usage is TRBV7-2 and J usage is TRBJ2-1; D is perhaps TRBD1 (6 bases). The CDR3 has 14 residues. CDR1 and CDR2 (germline): SGHTA, FQGNSA. Trimming stripped 3 bases from V and 4 bases from J, with 10 bases between. CDR3: CASSLIRGYNEQFF. The CDR3 bases are TGTGCCAGCAGCTTGATTAGGGGGTACAATGAGCAGTTCTTC.

The chain links TRBV6-5 to TRBJ1-2; D gene unclear. Per germline, CDR1 MNHEY and CDR2 SVGAGI. The V end was cut by 5 bases, the J end by 5 bases, with 15 bases between. The CDR3 is 14 amino acids. CDR3 amino acids: CASSGAGGRYGYTF. In DNA form, the CDR3 reads TGTGCCAGCAGTGGTGCAGGAGGGAGGTATGGCTACACCTTC.

V and J are TRBV7-2 and TRBJ2-2; D is unclear. The CDR3 is 14 residues long. The V gene lost 1 base and the J gene lost 3 bases, with 6 bases spanning the gap. CDR1 and CDR2 from the germline V gene are SGHTA and FQGNSA. The CDR3 DNA follows: TGTGCCAGCAGCTTAGGCGGCCACACCGGGGAGCTGTTTTTT. It specifies CASSLGGHTGELFF.

This clone was counted only a few times. The V gene is TRBV4-3, the J gene TRBJ2-1, with TRBD2 as a possible D gene (5 bases). This CDR3 region has 15 residues. Germline CDR1 reads LGHNA; CDR2 reads YSLEER. V was cut by 0 bases and J by 1 base, with 7 bases left in between. The CDR3 loop is CASSQDSGSYNEQFF. The CDR3 DNA reads as TGCGCCAGCAGCCAAGATTCGGGATCCTACAATGAGCAGTTCTTC.

This clone occurred a few times. The V call is TRBV7-8, the J call TRBJ1-5; D is uncertain. Germline V gene sequence: CDR1 SGHVS, CDR2 FQNEAQ. CDR3 length equals 17 residues. Between the trimmed V and J ends, which lost 4 bases and 1 base, there was a span of 17 bases. In DNA, the CDR3 is TGTGCCAGCAGCTCACCGCGTCGTTTTGAGAGCAATCAGCCCCAGCATTTT. Protein: CASSSPRRFESNQPQHF. The whole variable domain, remainder taken from reference TRBV7-8 and TRBJ1-5, is GAGVSQSPRYKVAKRGQDVALRCDPISGHVSLFWYQQALGQGPEFLTYFQNEAQLDKSGLPSDRFFAERPEGSVSTLKIQRTQQEDSAVYLCASSSPRRFESNQPQHFGDGTRLSIL.